These 14 T cell receptor beta chains were sequenced from one sample in a study of T cell responses to AZD1222 COVID-19 vaccine. Assay: immunoSEQ multiplex PCR; the TCRdb copy retains only in-frame clones and omits some. This sample carries 180,000 or so clones, roughly 92% of them seen once, and the ten largest clones take under 2%. This material consisted of peripheral blood, taken 28 days after the second AZD1222 dose. These receptor sequences come from an adult who received the AZD1222 COVID-19 vaccine.

CDR3 nucleotides: TGCGCCAGCAGCAGTGGACAGGGACAATCCTACAATGAGCAGTTCTTC. Its protein product is CASSSGQGQSYNEQFF. This chain connects TRBV5-1 to TRBJ2-1; 8 bases map to TRBD1. CDR1 and CDR2 (germline): SGHRS, YFSETQ. V shed 4 bases, J shed 1 base, and the junction held 7 bases outside the gene matches. The CDR3 contains 16 residues. Complete variable domain (other parts from reference TRBV5-1 and TRBJ2-1): KAGVTQTPRYLIKTRGQQVTLSCSPISGHRSVSWYQQTPGQGLQFLFEYFSETQRNKGNFPGRFSGRQFSNSRSEMNVSTLELGDSALYLCASSSGQGQSYNEQFFGPGTRLTVL.

For the CDR3, the DNA is TGTGCCACTACCAGAGGGGGAGGTGACGAGCAGTACTTC. Translating gives CATTRGGGDEQYF. The genes are TRBV15 and TRBJ2-7; D is perhaps TRBD1 or TRBD2 (6 bases each). The CDR3 extends over 13 amino acids. The germline V and J ends were trimmed by 9 bases and 5 bases, with 17 bases remaining between them. Germline lookup yields CDR1 LNHNV and CDR2 YYDKDF (reference sequence).

This chain connects TRBV6-5 to TRBJ1-2; 7 bases map to TRBD1. Per the germline V gene, CDR1 is MNHEY and CDR2 is SVGAGI. CDR3 length: 13 residues. The junction had 4 bases not matched to a gene; V was cut back by 6 bases and J by 3 bases. DNA of the CDR3: TGTGCCAGCAGACCCAGGGGGTACTATGGCTACACCTTC. This sequence encodes CASRPRGYYGYTF.

The V call is TRBV5-1, the J call TRBJ2-5; D call uncertain. The CDR3 loop spans 13 amino acids. Germline V gives CDR1 SGHRS, CDR2 YFSETQ. Trimming left V 1 base short and J 4 bases short, with 8 bases between. In DNA, the CDR3 is TGCGCCAGCAGCTTGTTCGTCGGAGAGACCCAGTACTTC. It encodes CASSLFVGETQYF.

The gene calls are TRBV18 and TRBJ1-4; 7 nucleotides agree with TRBD1. This CDR3 comprises 14 residues. In germline, CDR1 is KGHSH, CDR2 LQKENI. Unmatched junction bases numbered 7, after V lost 2 bases and J lost 10 bases. CDR3 coding DNA: TGTGCCAGCTCACCAGATACGGCAGGGGGAAAACTGTTTTTT. Its protein product is CASSPDTAGGKLFF.

V gene TRBV6-5 combines with J gene TRBJ1-4; D might be TRBD1 (5 bases). CDR3 size: 14 residues. Germline CDR1 MNHEY, CDR2 SVGAGI. The V end was cut by 2 bases, the J end by 7 bases, with 11 bases between. The CDR3 region is CASSYDPRGEKLFF. CDR3 coding DNA: TGTGCCAGCAGTTACGACCCTAGGGGTGAAAAACTGTTTTTT.

This clone was seen only once. The gene calls are TRBV2 and TRBJ1-2; 8 nucleotides match TRBD1. CDR3 size: 15 residues. The V and J ends lost 5 bases and 2 bases, in that order; junction bases with no gene match: 7. Looked up from germline, CDR1 is SNHLY and CDR2 is FYNNEI. The CDR3 sequence: CASSFGQGGNYGYTF. CDR3 DNA sequence: TGTGCCAGCAGTTTTGGACAGGGTGGGAACTATGGCTACACCTTC.

This clone was seen only once. The chain links TRBV29-1 to TRBJ1-1; 7 nucleotides align to TRBD1. This CDR3 spans 12 amino acids. The germline CDR1 and CDR2 sequences are SQVTM and ANQGSEA. Trimming cost V 6 bases and J 5 bases; bases outside gene matches: 6. As DNA, the CDR3 is TGCAGCGTCTTTCCAGGGGGGACTGAAGCTTTCTTT. It specifies CSVFPGGTEAFF.

J is TRBJ2-1 and V is TRBV7-2, with 8 bases lining up with TRBD2. V shed 5 bases, J shed 10 bases, and the junction held 13 bases outside the gene matches. This CDR3 spans 15 amino acids. Looked up from germline, CDR1 is SGHTA and CDR2 is FQGNSA. CDR3: CASSVQYGSGDEQFF. CDR3 in DNA: TGTGCCAGCAGCGTACAATATGGTAGCGGGGACGAGCAGTTCTTC. The whole variable domain, remainder taken from reference TRBV7-2 and TRBJ2-1, is GAGVSQSPSNKVTEKGKDVELRCDPISGHTALYWYRQSLGQGLEFLIYFQGNSAPDKSGLPSDRFSAERTGGSVSTLTIQRTQQEDSAVYLCASSVQYGSGDEQFFGPGTRLTVL.

This rearrangement joins TRBV18 to TRBJ1-5; D is possibly TRBD1 (5 bases). This CDR3 comprises 16 residues. Between the trimmed V and J ends, which lost 6 bases and 4 bases, there was a span of 19 bases. Germline CDR1 KGHSH, CDR2 LQKENI. CDR3 DNA sequence: TGTGCCAGCTCGAAAACGGCGGGGGGAGGGAATCAGCCCCAGCATTTT. This translates into CASSKTAGGGNQPQHF.

The rearrangement joins TRBV20-1 to TRBJ2-1, with 9 bases that match TRBD2. V shed 3 bases and J 15 bases; nucleotides not matched to a gene: 9. The CDR3 runs 12 residues. Germline V lookup: CDR1 DFQATT, CDR2 SNEGSKA (reference sequence). CDR3: CSASNGASGTFF. The CDR3 region has the DNA TGCAGTGCTAGTAACGGGGCTAGCGGGACGTTCTTC.

The sample holds one count of this clone. The chain joins TRBV2 to TRBJ1-2, with a tentative D call TRBD1 (5 bases). V was trimmed by 7 bases and J by 5 bases, leaving 14 bases between them. This CDR3 region has 13 residues. CDR1 and CDR2 from the germline V gene are SNHLY and FYNNEI. CDR3 in DNA: TGTGCCAGCAAGGCAGGGTTGGGATATGGCTACACCTTC. Amino acid sequence: CASKAGLGYGYTF.

The rearrangement links TRBV4-1 to TRBJ2-2; tentative D call: TRBD1 (6 bases). The CDR3 has 15 amino acids. Trimming took off 2 bases at V and 2 bases at J, with 9 bases between the two ends. Germline CDR1 is MGHRA and CDR2 is YSYEKL. This CDR3 is CASSQYRVNTGELFF. The CDR3 bases are TGCGCCAGCAGCCAATACAGGGTAAACACCGGGGAGCTGTTTTTT.

This chain uses TRBV5-4 with TRBJ1-1; D remains ambiguous. Germline V gene lookup returns CDR1 SGHNT and CDR2 YYREEE (reference sequence). With 3 bases removed from V and 0 bases from J, the gap between germline ends came to 9 bases. CDR3 length equals 14 residues. In DNA, the CDR3 is TGTGCCAGCAGCTACGGTATCTTGAACACTGAAGCTTTCTTT. This gives the protein CASSYGILNTEAFF.